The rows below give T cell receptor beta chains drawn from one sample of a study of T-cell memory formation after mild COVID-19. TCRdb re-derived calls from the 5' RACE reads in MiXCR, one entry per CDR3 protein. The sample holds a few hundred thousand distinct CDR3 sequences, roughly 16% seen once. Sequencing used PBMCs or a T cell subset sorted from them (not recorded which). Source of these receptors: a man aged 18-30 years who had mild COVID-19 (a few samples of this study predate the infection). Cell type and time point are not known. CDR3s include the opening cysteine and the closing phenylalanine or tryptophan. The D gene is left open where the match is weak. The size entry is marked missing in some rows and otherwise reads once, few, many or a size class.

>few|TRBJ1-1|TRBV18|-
TGTGCCAGCTCACAGACAGCTATGAACACTGAAGCTTTCTTT
CASSQTAMNTEAFF
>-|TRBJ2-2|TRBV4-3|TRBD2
TGCGCCAGCAGCCGGCTAGCGGGGGGACCCACCGGGGAGCTGTTTTTT
CASSRLAGGPTGELFF
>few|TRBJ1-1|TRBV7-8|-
TGTGCCAGCAGCACGACCCTTTTGTCTGAAGCTTTCTTT
CASSTTLLSEAFF
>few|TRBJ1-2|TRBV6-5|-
TGTGCCAGCAGCAAGGGCGAGTCAGCACATGGCTACACCTTC
CASSKGESAHGYTF
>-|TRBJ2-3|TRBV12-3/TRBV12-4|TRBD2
TGTGCCAGCAGTTGGACTAGCGGGGGGGTATCTAGCACAGATACGCAGTATTTT
CASSWTSGGVSSTDTQYF
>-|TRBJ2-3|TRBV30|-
TGTGCCTGGAGCTGGGACAACACAGATACGCAGTATTTT
CAWSWDNTDTQYF
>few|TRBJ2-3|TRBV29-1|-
TGCAGCGTTGATAAAGTGGGCAATAGGGGCACAGATACGCAGTATTTT
CSVDKVGNRGTDTQYF
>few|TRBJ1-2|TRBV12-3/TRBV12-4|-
TGTGCCAGCAGTGGGACGATCTATGGCTACACCTTC
CASSGTIYGYTF
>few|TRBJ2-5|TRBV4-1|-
TGCGCCAGCAGCCAAGTCGGGTTGGAGACCCAGTACTTC
CASSQVGLETQYF
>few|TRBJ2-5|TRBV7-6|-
TGTGCCAGCAGCATCGGACTCGTAGAGACCCAGTACTTC
CASSIGLVETQYF
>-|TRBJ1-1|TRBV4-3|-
TGCGCCAGCAGTATCTCGGGGACGACTGAAGCTTTCTTT
CASSISGTTEAFF
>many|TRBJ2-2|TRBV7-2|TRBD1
TGTGCCAGCAGCTCCAGGACAGGGAGAGCTGGGGAGCTGTTTTTT
CASSSRTGRAGELFF
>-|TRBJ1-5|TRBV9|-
TGTGCCAGCAGCGTACCCCTCCCTTATAGCAATCAGCCCCAGCATTTT
CASSVPLPYSNQPQHF
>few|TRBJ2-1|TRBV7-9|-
TGTGCCATCCCACCGACTAGTTCCAAGAATGAGCAGTTCTTC
CAIPPTSSKNEQFF
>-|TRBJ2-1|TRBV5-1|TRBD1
TGCGCCAGCAGCGTTGGACAGGTCAATGAGCAGTTCTTC
CASSVGQVNEQFF
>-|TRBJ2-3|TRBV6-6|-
TGTGCCAGCAGTTTTCAACCCAACCTTCACACAGATACGCAGTATTTT
CASSFQPNLHTDTQYF
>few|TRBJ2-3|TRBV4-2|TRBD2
TGTGCCAGCGCCGAGCTAAGCGGGGGGACAGATACGCAGTATTTT
CASAELSGGTDTQYF
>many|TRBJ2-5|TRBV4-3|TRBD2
TGCGCCAGCAGCCCGACTAGCTCCGGGGGAGAGACCCAGTACTTC
CASSPTSSGGETQYF
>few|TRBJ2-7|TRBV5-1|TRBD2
TGCGCCAGCAGCGGGGCTACCGGGACTAGCGTCCACGAGCAGTACTTC
CASSGATGTSVHEQYF
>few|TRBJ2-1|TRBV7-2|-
TGTGCCAGCAGCGATAACCCCCGGGGTAATGAGCAGTTCTTC
CASSDNPRGNEQFF
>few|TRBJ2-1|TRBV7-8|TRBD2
TGTGCCAGCAGCTTTCGACTAGCGGACTACAATGAGCAGTTCTTC
CASSFRLADYNEQFF
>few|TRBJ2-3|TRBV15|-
TGTGCCACCAGCAGAGGTTCAAGGACCCGCACAGATACGCAGTATTTT
CATSRGSRTRTDTQYF
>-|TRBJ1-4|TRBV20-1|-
TGCAGTGCGGGGACAACTAATGAAAAACTGTTTTTT
CSAGTTNEKLFF
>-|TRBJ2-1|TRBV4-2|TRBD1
TGTGCCAGCAGCCGGGGACAGGGGCCCTTGGCTTGGTACAATGAGCAGTTCTTC
CASSRGQGPLAWYNEQFF
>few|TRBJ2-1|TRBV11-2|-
TGTGCCAGCAGCTTCACGGGAGATCTTCAGACCCTCTTC
CASSFTGDLQTLF
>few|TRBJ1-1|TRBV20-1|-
TGCAGTGCTAGCCCGACAGACCTCTCCCGGGGAACTGAAGCTTTCTTT
CSASPTDLSRGTEAFF
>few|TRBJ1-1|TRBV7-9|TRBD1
TGTGCCAGCAGCTCGACAGGGTGGGAAGCTTTCTTT
CASSSTGWEAFF
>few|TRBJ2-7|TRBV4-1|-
TGCGCCAGCAGCCAAATAAGGACAGGAGGGTACGAGCAGTACTTC
CASSQIRTGGYEQYF
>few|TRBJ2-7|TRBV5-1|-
TGCGCCAGCAGCCGTGAATACGAGCAGTACTTC
CASSREYEQYF
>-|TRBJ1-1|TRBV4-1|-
TGCGCCAGCAGCCATACAGGTAGCACTGAAGCTTTCTTT
CASSHTGSTEAFF
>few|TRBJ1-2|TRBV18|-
TGTGCCAGCTCACGGGACTTACTCTATGGCTACACCTTC
CASSRDLLYGYTF
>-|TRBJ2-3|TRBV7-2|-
TGTGCCAGCAGCTTAGACAGGGTTGCAGATACGCAGTATTTT
CASSLDRVADTQYF
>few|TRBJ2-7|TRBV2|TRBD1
TGTGCCAGCGGCAGGGGGCCGGACGAGCAGTACTTC
CASGRGPDEQYF
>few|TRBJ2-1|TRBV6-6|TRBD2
TGTGCCAGCTCCACTAGCGGGGGAGGTAATGAGCAGTTCTTC
CASSTSGGGNEQFF
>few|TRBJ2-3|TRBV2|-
TGTGCCAGCCGAAGGTTGACCCGCACAGATACGCAGTATTTT
CASRRLTRTDTQYF
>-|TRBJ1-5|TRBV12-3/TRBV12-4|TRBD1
TGTGCCAGCAAGTTTGAGGGACAGGGACGCAATCAGCCCCAGCATTTT
CASKFEGQGRNQPQHF
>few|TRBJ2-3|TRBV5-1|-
TGCGCCAGCAGCTCCTCGACCAGAAAGTATTTT
CASSSSTRKYF
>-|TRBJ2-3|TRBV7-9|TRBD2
TGTGCCAGCGCGGGGGGGAGCACAGATACGCAGTATTTT
CASAGGSTDTQYF
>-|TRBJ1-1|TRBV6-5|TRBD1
TGTGCCAGCAGTTACCGCACAGGGGCGAACACTGAAGCTTTCTTT
CASSYRTGANTEAFF
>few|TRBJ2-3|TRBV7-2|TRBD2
TGTGCCAGCTGTGTGAGCGGGGGGAATACAGATACGCAGTATTTT
CASCVSGGNTDTQYF
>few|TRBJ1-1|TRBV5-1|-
TGCGCCAGCAGCTTGGCTGAGCTAAGTCGTGGAGCTTTCTTT
CASSLAELSRGAFF